This paragraph reports one T cell receptor beta chain. Antigen specificity is unknown. V dropped 0 bases and J dropped 4 bases, with 7 bases sitting between them. The CDR3 contains 14 residues. Germline loops: CDR1 SGHKS, CDR2 YYEKEE (reference sequence). This PCR relied on a set of 60 Vbeta primers and 13 Jbeta primers. Generated by immunoSEQ multiplex PCR, the TCRdb table keeps only in-frame clones and is missing some. The sample consists of about 150,000 clones, around 79% of them appearing once. The data originate from a study of cytomegalovirus exposure and HLA in healthy donors. Findings and limits, study-wide: TCR beta V segments were, for the most part, productive about 90% or about 30% of the time in an earlier analysis.

Sequences were obtained from PBMCs. This clonotype was obtained from a man younger than 45 in good health and CMV-seropositive. This sequence joins TRBV5-5 and TRBJ2-2; tentative D call: TRBD2 (6 bases). In DNA form, the CDR3 reads TGTGCCAGCAGCTTGGCCGGGGGCACCGGGGAGCTGTTTTTT. It translates to CASSLAGGTGELFF.